A single T cell receptor beta chain is shown here with its context. What it recognizes is unknown. These data are taken from a study of synovial regulatory T cells in juvenile arthritis. The wider study: A few patients were therapy-naive; several received methotrexate alone.

Regarding the study as a whole: Synovial Tregs shared more CDR3 sequences with iaTregs than other blood Tregs.

Generated by immunoSEQ multiplex PCR, the TCRdb table keeps only in-frame clones and is missing some. This sample contains roughly 9,900 clones. The roughly 11 donors had active juvenile idiopathic arthritis, with 3 polyarticular and 8 oligoarticular cases. Sequences were obtained from Treg cells from blood. The subset is: remaining (HLA-DR-negative) circulating blood Treg cells. This sequence was found in a donor younger than 30 with juvenile idiopathic arthritis.

Here the CDR3 reads CASSLVPDTQYF. The chain carries TRBV7-9 and TRBJ2-3. There are 12 residues in the CDR3. Only the protein is on record. Germline loops: CDR1 SEHNR, CDR2 FQNEAQ (reference sequence).